This T cell receptor beta chain was found in a study of cytomegalovirus exposure and HLA in healthy donors. Study-wide points: Prior analysis indicated that the majority of TCR beta V segments exhibited productivity approximately 90% or approximately 30% of the time. Later analysis identified a missense DCLRE1C variant that was linked to TCR beta V- and J-gene trimming. Analyses of presence/absence relied on an assumption of roughly uniform sequencing depth across donors.

Comments on this clone: Its specificity is unknown.

At collection, donors were nominally healthy, but unrecorded immune exposures were probable. This CDR3 has 14 residues. V was trimmed by 4 bases and J by 10 bases, leaving 14 bases between them. CDR1 MNHEY and CDR2 SMNVEV come from the germline V gene (reference sequence). The study ran its PCR with 60 Vbeta and 13 Jbeta primers. Sequencing was performed with immunoSEQ multiplex PCR; in TCRdb, only in-frame clones are kept and a portion is missing. The sample holds around 120,000 clones; 81% are singletons and the top ten take 0.55% to 0.85%. Sequences were obtained from PBMCs. This clonotype was obtained from a man between 18 and 35 years old in good health and CMV-seronegative. This rearrangement joins TRBV27 to TRBJ1-6; D remains ambiguous. The CDR3 sequence: CASSWYMEGSPLHF. DNA of the CDR3: TGTGCCAGCAGTTGGTACATGGAGGGATCACCCCTCCACTTT.